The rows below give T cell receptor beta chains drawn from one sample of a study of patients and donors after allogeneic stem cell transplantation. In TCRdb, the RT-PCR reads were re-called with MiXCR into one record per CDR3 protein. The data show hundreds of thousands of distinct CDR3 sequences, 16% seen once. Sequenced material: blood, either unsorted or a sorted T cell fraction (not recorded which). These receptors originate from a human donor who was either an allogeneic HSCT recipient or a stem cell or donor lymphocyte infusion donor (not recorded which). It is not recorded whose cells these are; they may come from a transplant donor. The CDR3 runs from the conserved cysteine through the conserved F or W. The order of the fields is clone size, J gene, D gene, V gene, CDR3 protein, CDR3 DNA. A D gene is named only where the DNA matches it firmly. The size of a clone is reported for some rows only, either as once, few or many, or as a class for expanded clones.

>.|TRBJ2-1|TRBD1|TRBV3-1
CASSQGTGGSNEQFF
TGTGCCAGCAGCCAGGGGACAGGGGGGAGCAATGAGCAGTTCTTC
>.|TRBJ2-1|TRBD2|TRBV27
CARSSRTSDGDEQFF
TGTGCCCGCAGTTCCCGGACTAGCGATGGCGATGAGCAGTTCTTC
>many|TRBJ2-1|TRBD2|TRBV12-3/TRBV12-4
CASSPSRGSGINEQFF
TGTGCCAGCAGTCCCTCCCGAGGTAGCGGGATAAATGAGCAGTTCTTC
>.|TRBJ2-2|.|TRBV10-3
CAISDGDSGTGELFF
TGTGCCATCAGTGATGGGGATTCGGGGACCGGGGAGCTGTTTTTT
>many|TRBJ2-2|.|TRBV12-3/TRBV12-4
CASIDTGIWWTGELFF
TGTGCCAGCATTGATACAGGGATTTGGTGGACTGGGGAGCTGTTTTTT
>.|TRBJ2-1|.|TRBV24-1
CATSDAGTHTNEQFF
TGTGCCACCAGTGATGCCGGGACACACACCAATGAGCAGTTCTTC
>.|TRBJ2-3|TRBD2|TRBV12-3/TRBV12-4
CASRFGLAADTQYF
TGTGCCAGCAGGTTCGGACTAGCGGCAGATACGCAGTATTTT
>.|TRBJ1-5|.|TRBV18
CASSIARANQPQHF
TGTGCCAGCTCAATCGCCCGGGCCAATCAGCCCCAGCATTTT
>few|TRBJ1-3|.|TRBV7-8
CASSLIRRASSGNTIYF
TGTGCCAGCAGCTTAATACGAAGGGCCTCCTCTGGAAACACCATATATTTT
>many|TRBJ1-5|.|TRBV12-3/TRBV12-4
CASSLGVNQPQHF
TGTGCCAGCAGTTTAGGGGTCAATCAGCCCCAGCATTTT
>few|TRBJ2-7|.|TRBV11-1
CASSYDSYEQYF
TGTGCCAGCAGCTACGACAGTTACGAGCAGTACTTC
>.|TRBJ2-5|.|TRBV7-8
CASSLWGDKWKETQYF
TGTGCCAGCAGCTTATGGGGGGATAAATGGAAAGAGACCCAGTACTTC
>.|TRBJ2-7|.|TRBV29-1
CSVEGSVGYEQYF
TGCAGCGTTGAAGGGAGTGTTGGTTACGAGCAGTACTTC
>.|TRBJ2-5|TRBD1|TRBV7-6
CASSPRGGAGIGETQYF
TGTGCCAGCAGCCCTAGAGGGGGCGCAGGGATAGGGGAGACCCAGTACTTC
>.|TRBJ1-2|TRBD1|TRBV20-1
CSATDRGYGYTF
TGCAGTGCCACTGACAGGGGGTATGGCTACACCTTC
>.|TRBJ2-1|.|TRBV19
CAPEGEQFF
TGTGCCCCCGAGGGAGAGCAGTTCTTC
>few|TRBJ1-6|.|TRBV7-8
CASSLADNSPLHF
TGTGCCAGCAGCTTAGCCGATAATTCACCCCTCCACTTT
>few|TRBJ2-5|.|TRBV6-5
CASSYSTGRGTQYF
TGTGCCAGCAGTTACTCGACCGGTAGGGGGACCCAGTACTTC
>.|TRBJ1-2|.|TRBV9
CASSARWISDGYTF
TGTGCCAGCAGCGCCCGGTGGATTTCCGATGGCTACACCTTC
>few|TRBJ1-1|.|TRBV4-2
CASSQDQGLTEAFF
TGTGCCAGCAGCCAAGATCAGGGGTTGACTGAAGCTTTCTTT
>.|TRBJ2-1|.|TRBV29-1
CSVVRGPKPNEQFF
TGCAGCGTTGTCCGGGGGCCGAAACCCAATGAGCAGTTCTTC
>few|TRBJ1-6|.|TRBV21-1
CASTGRTSSYNSPLHF
TGTGCCAGCACGGGGAGGACTAGCTCCTATAATTCACCCCTCCACTTT
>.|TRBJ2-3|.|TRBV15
CATSRGEVDTQYF
TGTGCCACCAGCAGAGGAGAGGTGGATACGCAGTATTTT
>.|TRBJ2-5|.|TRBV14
CASSQGTGRQTQYF
TGTGCCAGCAGCCAAGGTACAGGGAGGCAGACCCAGTACTTC
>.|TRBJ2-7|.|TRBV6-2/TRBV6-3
CASSYWGANEQYF
TGTGCCAGCAGTTACTGGGGGGCCAACGAGCAGTACTTC
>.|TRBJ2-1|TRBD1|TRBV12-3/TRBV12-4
CASRQPGQGKVEQFF
TGTGCCAGCAGGCAACCGGGACAGGGGAAGGTTGAGCAGTTCTTC
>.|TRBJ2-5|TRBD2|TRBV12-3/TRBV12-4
CASSLGTSGGPFPQETQYF
TGTGCCAGCAGTTTAGGAACTAGCGGGGGGCCATTCCCCCAAGAGACCCAGTACTTC
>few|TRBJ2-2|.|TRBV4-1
CASSQDARGGELFF
TGCGCCAGCAGCCAAGATGCCCGGGGCGGGGAGCTGTTTTTT
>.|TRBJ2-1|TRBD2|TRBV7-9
CASSGGDPSAYNEQFF
TGTGCCAGCAGCGGGGGGGACCCCAGCGCCTACAATGAGCAGTTCTTC
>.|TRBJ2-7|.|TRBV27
CASSLVFPYEQYF
TGTGCCAGCAGTTTAGTGTTTCCCTACGAGCAGTACTTC
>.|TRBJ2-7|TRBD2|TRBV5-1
CASRLTGGDSYEQYF
TGCGCCAGCAGGCTGACGGGAGGGGACTCCTACGAGCAGTACTTC
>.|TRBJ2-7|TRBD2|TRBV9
CASSAQTSGTYEQYF
TGTGCCAGCAGCGCCCAGACTAGCGGGACCTACGAGCAGTACTTC
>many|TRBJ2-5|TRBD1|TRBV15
CATDLLVTGGMETQYF
TGTGCCACCGACCTATTGGTGACAGGGGGTATGGAGACCCAGTACTTC
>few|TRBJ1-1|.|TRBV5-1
CASSTGPPPGTEAFF
TGCGCCAGCAGCACGGGACCTCCGCCGGGGACTGAAGCTTTCTTT
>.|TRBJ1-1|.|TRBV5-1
CASRDVTRSTEAFF
TGCGCCAGCAGAGATGTCACCCGTAGCACTGAAGCTTTCTTT
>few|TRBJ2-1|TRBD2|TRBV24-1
CATSDFGTSGHNEQFF
TGTGCCACCAGTGATTTCGGAACTAGCGGCCACAATGAGCAGTTCTTC
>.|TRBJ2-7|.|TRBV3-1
CASRKTGRDFDEQYF
TGTGCCAGCAGGAAGACAGGGCGGGATTTCGACGAGCAGTACTTC
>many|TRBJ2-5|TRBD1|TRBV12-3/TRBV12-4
CASTKTGSSETQYF
TGTGCCAGCACGAAGACAGGGAGTTCGGAGACCCAGTACTTC
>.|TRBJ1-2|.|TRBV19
CASRRQGLLPDYGYTF
TGTGCCAGTAGAAGGCAGGGACTCCTCCCGGACTATGGCTACACCTTC
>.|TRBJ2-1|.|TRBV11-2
CASSPPFAGSNEQFF
TGTGCCAGCAGCCCGCCTTTCGCAGGTTCCAATGAGCAGTTCTTC
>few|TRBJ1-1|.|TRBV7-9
CASSPPPTANTEAFF
TGTGCCAGCAGCCCACCCCCCACTGCGAACACTGAAGCTTTCTTT
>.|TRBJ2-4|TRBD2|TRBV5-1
CASSWGGSAKNIQYF
TGCGCCAGCAGCTGGGGGGGTTCGGCCAAAAACATTCAGTACTTC
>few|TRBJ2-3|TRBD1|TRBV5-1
CASSSFDRGITDTQYF
TGCGCCAGCAGCTCCTTTGACAGGGGAATCACAGATACGCAGTATTTT
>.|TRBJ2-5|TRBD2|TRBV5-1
CASSRGLAGEKATQYF
TGCGCCAGCAGCAGGGGACTAGCGGGAGAGAAGGCGACCCAGTACTTC
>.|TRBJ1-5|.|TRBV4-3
CASSQDRDSHYQPQHF
TGCGCCAGCAGCCAGGACCGAGACAGTCACTATCAGCCCCAGCATTTT
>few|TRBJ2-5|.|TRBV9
CASSVAPGLKQETQYF
TGTGCCAGCAGCGTAGCACCGGGACTCAAACAAGAGACCCAGTACTTC
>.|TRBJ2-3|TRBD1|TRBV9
CASSDGQGATDTQYF
TGTGCCAGCAGCGACGGACAGGGAGCCACAGATACGCAGTATTTT